This T cell receptor (beta chain) derives from a study of blood T cells in healthy people across ages. For the study at large: Template switching recovered approximately one barcoded beta molecule for every two T cells. Study results and limitations: The lack of PBMC sorting stopped any conclusive naive versus antigen-experienced comparison. Donors of long life had a larger count of naive CD4+ cells and greater diversity than aged donors.

The amount of total RNA extracted per sample was at least 6 micrograms. With respect to this clonotype: The antigen is undetermined.

A second PCR, run for about 6 to 11 cycles, used a sample-barcoded 5' primer plus a J-beta primer mix. TCRdb re-called the 5' RACE reads with MiXCR, one entry per CDR3 protein. The sample records about 830,000 distinct CDR3 sequences, 55% to 75% being singletons. Germline V lookup: CDR1 SGHRS, CDR2 YFSETQ. Trimming took 3 bases from V and 3 from J, leaving 9 bases between them. The CDR3 length is 13 residues. Sequenced sample: blood. This receptor was identified in a man younger than 40 in good health. The J gene is TRBJ1-1, the V gene TRBV5-1; D remains ambiguous. In DNA form, the CDR3 reads TGCGCCAGCAGCTCCCCTCAGCACACTGAAGCTTTCTTT. This translates into CASSSPQHTEAFF.